This TCR beta chain was profiled in a study of shared T cell receptors in the human thymus. TCRdb's table, derived via immunoSEQ multiplex PCR, lists solely in-frame clones and lacks some. The sample shows roughly 700,000 clones, roughly 88% of them seen only once. The same sample was also used in a study of human thymus T cells. According to that study: Having corrective surgery for congenital heart defects, healthy Finnish infants were the ones who donated. The thymus was resected at corrective cardiac surgery. It looked as if thymic and blood repertoires used V and J genes in a biased way. Unrelated individuals reportedly shared highly overlapping thymic TCR repertoires.

This receptor was identified in a boy under three years old with a congenital heart defect. Sequenced: thymocytes.

The CDR3 region is CASSQVGQGQDEAFF. For the CDR3, the DNA is TGTGCCAGCAGCCAAGTTGGACAGGGTCAGGATGAAGCTTTCTTT. The chain employs TRBV4-2 and TRBJ1-1, with TRBD1 matching 8 bases. V lost 1 base, J lost 7 bases, and 8 bases stayed unmatched. The CDR3 is made up of 15 amino acids. Per the germline V gene, CDR1 is LGHNA and CDR2 is YNFKEQ.